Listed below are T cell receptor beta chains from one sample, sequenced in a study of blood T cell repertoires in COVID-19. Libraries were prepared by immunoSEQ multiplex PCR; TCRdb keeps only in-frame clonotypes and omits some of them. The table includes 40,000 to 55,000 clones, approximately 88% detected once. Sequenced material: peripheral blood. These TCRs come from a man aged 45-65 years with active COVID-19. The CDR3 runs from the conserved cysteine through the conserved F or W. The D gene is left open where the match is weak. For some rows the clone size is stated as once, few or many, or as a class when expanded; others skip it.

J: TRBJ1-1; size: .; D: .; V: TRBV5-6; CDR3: CASSSRTGSNTEAFF; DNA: TGTGCCAGCAGCTCCCGTACCGGTAGTAACACTGAAGCTTTCTTT
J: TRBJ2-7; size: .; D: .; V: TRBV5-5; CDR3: CASSLRSTGLTLYEQYF; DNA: TGTGCCAGCAGCTTACGATCAACAGGGCTGACCCTTTACGAGCAGTACTTC
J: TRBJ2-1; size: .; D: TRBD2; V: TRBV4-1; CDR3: CASSPVAGGSGDYNEQFF; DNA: TGCGCCAGCAGCCCCGTAGCGGGAGGGTCTGGGGACTACAATGAGCAGTTCTTC
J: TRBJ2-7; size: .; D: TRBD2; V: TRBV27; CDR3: CASSWGLGGYEQYF; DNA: TGTGCCAGCAGTTGGGGACTAGGGGGCTACGAGCAGTACTTC
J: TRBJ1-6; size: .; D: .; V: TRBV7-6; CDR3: CASSLGWGPNSPLHF; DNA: TGTGCCAGCAGCTTAGGTTGGGGGCCTAATTCACCCCTCCACTTT
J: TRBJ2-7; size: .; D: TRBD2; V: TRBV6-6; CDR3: CASDRVGGSYEQYF; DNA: TGTGCCAGCGATCGGGTCGGGGGGTCCTACGAGCAGTACTTC
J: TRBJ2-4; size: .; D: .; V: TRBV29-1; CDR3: CSVETQQRAKNIQYF; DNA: TGCAGCGTAGAAACCCAACAGAGAGCCAAAAACATTCAGTACTTC
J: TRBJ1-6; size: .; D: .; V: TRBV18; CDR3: CASSLGGRNNSPLHF; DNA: TGTGCCAGCTCACTCGGGGGAAGAAATAATTCACCCCTCCACTTT
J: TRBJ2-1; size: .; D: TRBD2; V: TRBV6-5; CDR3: CASSSPGLAVDEQFF; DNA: TGTGCCAGCAGTTCACCGGGACTAGCGGTTGACGAGCAGTTCTTC
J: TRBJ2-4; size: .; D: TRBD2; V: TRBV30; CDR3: CAWSGVGDRGGRNIQYF; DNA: TGTGCCTGGAGTGGAGTTGGGGACCGGGGGGGTCGTAACATTCAGTACTTC
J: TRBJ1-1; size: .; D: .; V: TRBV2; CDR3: CASWSVWSTEAFF; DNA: TGTGCCAGCTGGTCGGTCTGGAGCACTGAAGCTTTCTTT
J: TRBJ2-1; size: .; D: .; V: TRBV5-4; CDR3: CASSLEVSSGPFF; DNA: TGTGCCAGCAGCTTGGAGGTTAGTAGCGGACCGTTCTTC
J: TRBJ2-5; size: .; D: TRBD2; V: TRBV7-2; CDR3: CASRPGGTETQYF; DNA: TGTGCCAGCAGACCGGGGGGGACGGAGACCCAGTACTTC
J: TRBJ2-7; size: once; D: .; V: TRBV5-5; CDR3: CASSSASDLPYEQYF; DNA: TGTGCCAGCAGCTCTGCCAGCGATCTTCCCTACGAGCAGTACTTC
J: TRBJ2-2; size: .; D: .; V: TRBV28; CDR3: CASSSTGTWIGVNTGELFF; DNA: TGTGCCAGCAGTTCGACCGGGACTTGGATTGGGGTGAACACCGGGGAGCTGTTTTTT
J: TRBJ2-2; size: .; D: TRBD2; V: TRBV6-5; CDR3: CASSGGRATGELFF; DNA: TGTGCCAGCAGCGGAGGGAGGGCGACCGGGGAGCTGTTTTTT
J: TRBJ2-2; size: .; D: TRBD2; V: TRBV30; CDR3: CAWGTSGRFGGELFF; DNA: TGTGCCTGGGGGACTAGCGGGAGATTCGGCGGGGAGCTGTTTTTT